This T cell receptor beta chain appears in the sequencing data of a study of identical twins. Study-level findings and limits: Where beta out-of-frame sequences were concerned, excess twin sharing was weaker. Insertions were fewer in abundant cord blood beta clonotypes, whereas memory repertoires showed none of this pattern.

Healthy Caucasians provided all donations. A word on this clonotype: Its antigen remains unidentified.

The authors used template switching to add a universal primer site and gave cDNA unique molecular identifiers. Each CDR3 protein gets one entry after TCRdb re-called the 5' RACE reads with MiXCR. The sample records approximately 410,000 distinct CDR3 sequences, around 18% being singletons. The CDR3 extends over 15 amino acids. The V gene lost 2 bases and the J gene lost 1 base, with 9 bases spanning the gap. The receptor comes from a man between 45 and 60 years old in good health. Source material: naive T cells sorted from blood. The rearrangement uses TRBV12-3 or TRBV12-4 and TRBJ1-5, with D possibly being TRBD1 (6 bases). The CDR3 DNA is TGTGCCAGCAGTTTAATAGGACAGAGCAATCAGCCCCAGCATTTT. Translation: CASSLIGQSNQPQHF.